This TCR beta chain was identified during a study of regulatory T cells in long-lasting Graves disease. Stated time point: newly diagnosed GD, antithyroid drugs for less than 3 months. RNA extracted from PBMCs served as the sequencing template. Guidelines of the American Thyroid Association were used to diagnose Graves' disease. The CDR3 spans 14 residues. CDR1 and CDR2 (germline): LNHDA, SQIVND (reference sequence). V shed 3 bases and J shed 4 bases, with 12 bases lying between them. This clonotype was seen a few times. In building TCR beta libraries, iRepertoire HTBI primers were used together with Arm-PCR of CDR3 regions. Each CDR3 protein is one row after TCRdb ran MiXCR on the multiplex PCR reads. The top ten clones hold approximately 9% of a sample with more than 450,000 distinct CDR3 sequences, about 12% of them seen once. These sequences were also reported in another study, on T cells in Graves' hyperthyroidism and ophthalmopathy. Per that study: Blood samples included most of the expanded thyroid clonotypes exceeding 0.001.

Sequencing used peripheral blood mononuclear cells (PBMCs), obtained at new diagnosis, from a patient treated with antithyroid drugs. This chain connects TRBV19 to TRBJ2-5; maybe TRBD1 (6 bases). The clonotype comes from a woman in her thirties with Graves disease. For the CDR3, the DNA is TGTGCCAGTAGTATCCAGGGGATGGCAGAGACCCAGTACTTC. Its protein product is CASSIQGMAETQYF.